The 7 T cell receptor beta chains below all came from one sample that was sequenced in a study of cytomegalovirus exposure and HLA in healthy donors. This table comes from immunoSEQ multiplex PCR, and its TCRdb copy is limited to in-frame clones, with some not included. The sample holds some 76,000 clones, about 95% seen once. Sequencing was performed on PBMCs. The receptors derive from a woman aged 18-30 years in good health and CMV-seronegative.

The chain is built from TRBV11-2 and TRBJ2-7, with TRBD2 as a possible D gene (6 bases). V lost 5 bases to trimming and J lost 3 bases, with 11 bases between them. This CDR3 has 13 residues. From germline, CDR1 is SGHAT and CDR2 FQNNGV. As DNA, the CDR3 is TGTGCCAGCAGCCCGAGGACTAACTACGAGCAGTACTTC. Translation gives CASSPRTNYEQYF.

The chain uses TRBV13 and TRBJ2-7; D uncertain. Germline-derived CDR1 and CDR2 are PRHDT and FYEKMQ (reference sequence). Deletions cut 5 bases from V and 4 bases from J, with 15 bases between. The CDR3 is 14 residues long. CDR3 bases: TGTGCCAGCAGCCCTAGGCGTGGTCCGTACGAGCAGTACTTC. It translates to CASSPRRGPYEQYF. The whole variable domain, filled in from reference TRBV13 and TRBJ2-7, reads AAGVIQSPRHLIKEKRETATLKCYPIPRHDTVYWYQQGPGQDPQFLISFYEKMQSDKGSIPDRFSAQQFSDYHSELNMSSLELGDSALYFCASSPRRGPYEQYFGPGTRLTVT.

This chain connects TRBV18 to TRBJ2-1; the match to TRBD1 covers 7 bases. From germline, CDR1 is KGHSH and CDR2 LQKENI. V lost 3 bases, J lost 0 bases, and 5 bases stayed unmatched. The CDR3 is 16 residues long. CDR3 nucleotides: TGTGCCAGCTCACCTCCGACAGGGAGCTCCTACAATGAGCAGTTCTTC. Encoded protein: CASSPPTGSSYNEQFF.

CDR3 sequence reads: CASSKEASGRKLRGEQYF. The CDR3 nucleotides are TGTGCCAGCAGCAAAGAGGCTAGCGGGAGAAAGCTAAGAGGCGAGCAGTACTTC. The V call is TRBV21-1, the J call TRBJ2-7; the DNA was not compared with TRBD2, the D call given in the table. TRBV21-1 constitutes a pseudogene. The CDR3 extends over 18 amino acids.

The rearrangement uses TRBV5-4 and TRBJ2-7; 7 bases agree with TRBD1. CDR1 is SGHNT, CDR2 YYREEE, per germline (reference sequence). With 3 bases clipped from V and 7 bases from J, the junction kept 7 bases outside the gene matches. The CDR3 totals 13 residues. The CDR3 DNA follows: TGTGCCAGCAGCTCGGGGACAGAGCCTGAGCAGTACTTC. Its protein is CASSSGTEPEQYF.

The V gene is TRBV2, the J gene TRBJ2-7; D is possibly TRBD1 (5 bases). Germline assignment: CDR1 SNHLY and CDR2 FYNNEI. The V gene lost 3 bases and the J gene lost 2 bases, with 5 bases spanning the gap. The CDR3 is 12 residues long. The CDR3 bases are TGTGCCAGCAGTGAGGGGCCCTACGAGCAGTACTTC. Protein sequence: CASSEGPYEQYF.

The V call is TRBV27, the J call TRBJ2-7; possibly TRBD1 for D (6 bases). The CDR3 extends over 11 amino acids. The V and J ends lost 6 bases and 5 bases respectively, with 8 bases between them. Germline V CDR1 and CDR2: MNHEY, SMNVEV (reference sequence). For the CDR3, the DNA is TGTGCCAGCAGCAACAGGGACGAGCAGTACTTC. It encodes CASSNRDEQYF.